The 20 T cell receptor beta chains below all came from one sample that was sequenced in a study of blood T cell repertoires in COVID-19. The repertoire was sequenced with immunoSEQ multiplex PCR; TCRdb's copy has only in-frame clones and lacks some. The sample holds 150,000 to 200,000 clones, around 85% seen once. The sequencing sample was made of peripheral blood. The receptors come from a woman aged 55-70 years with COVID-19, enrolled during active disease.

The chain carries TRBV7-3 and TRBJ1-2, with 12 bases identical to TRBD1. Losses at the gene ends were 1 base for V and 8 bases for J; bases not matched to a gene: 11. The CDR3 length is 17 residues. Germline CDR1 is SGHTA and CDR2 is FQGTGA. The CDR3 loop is CASSLNPGGQGADGYTF. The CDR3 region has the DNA TGTGCCAGCAGCTTAAATCCCGGGGGACAGGGGGCTGACGGCTACACCTTC. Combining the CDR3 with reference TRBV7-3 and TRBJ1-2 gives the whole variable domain GAGVSQTPSNKVTEKGKYVELRCDPISGHTALYWYRQSLGQGPEFLIYFQGTGAADDSGLPNDRFFAVRPEGSVSTLKIQRTERGDSAVYLCASSLNPGGQGADGYTFGSGTRLTVV.

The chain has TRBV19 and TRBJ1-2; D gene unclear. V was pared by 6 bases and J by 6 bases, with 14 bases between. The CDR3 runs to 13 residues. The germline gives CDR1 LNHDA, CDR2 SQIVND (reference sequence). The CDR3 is CASRVVGVNGYTF. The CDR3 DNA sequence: TGTGCCAGTAGGGTCGTGGGAGTAAATGGCTACACCTTC.

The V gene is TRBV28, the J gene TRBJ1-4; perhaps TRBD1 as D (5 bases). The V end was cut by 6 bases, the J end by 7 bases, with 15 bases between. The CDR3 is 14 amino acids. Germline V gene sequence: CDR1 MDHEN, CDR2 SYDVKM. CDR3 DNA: TGTGCCAGCAGGGCAGGACACCCCCTTGAAAAACTGTTTTTT. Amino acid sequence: CASRAGHPLEKLFF.

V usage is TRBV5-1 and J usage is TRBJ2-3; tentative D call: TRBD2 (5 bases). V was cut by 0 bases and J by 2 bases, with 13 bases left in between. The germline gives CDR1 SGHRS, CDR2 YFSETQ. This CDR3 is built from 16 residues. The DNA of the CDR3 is TGCGCCAGCAGCTTGGGACTACCGGGCCACACAGATACGCAGTATTTT. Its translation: CASSLGLPGHTDTQYF.

CDR3 nucleotide sequence: TGTGCCAGCAGCCGCGCGGGAGGGGTCACTGAAGCTTTCTTT. Encoded protein: CASSRAGGVTEAFF. The chain links TRBV3-1 (or the pseudogene TRBV3-2) to TRBJ1-1; maybe TRBD1 (5 bases). This CDR3 contains 14 residues. In germline, CDR1 is LGHDT, CDR2 YNNKEL (reference sequence). The V gene lost 4 bases and the J gene lost 4 bases, with 13 bases spanning the gap.

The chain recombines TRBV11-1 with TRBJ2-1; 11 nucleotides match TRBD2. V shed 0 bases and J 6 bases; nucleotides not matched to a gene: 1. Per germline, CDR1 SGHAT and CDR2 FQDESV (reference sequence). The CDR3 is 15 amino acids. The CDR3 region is CASSLASGRVNEQFF. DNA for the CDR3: TGTGCCAGCAGCTTAGCTAGCGGGAGGGTCAATGAGCAGTTCTTC. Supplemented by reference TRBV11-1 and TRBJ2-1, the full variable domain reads EAEVAQSPRYKITEKSQAVAFWCDPISGHATLYWYRQILGQGPELLVQFQDESVVDDSQLPKDRFSAERLKGVDSTLKIQPAELGDSAMYLCASSLASGRVNEQFFGPGTRLTVL.

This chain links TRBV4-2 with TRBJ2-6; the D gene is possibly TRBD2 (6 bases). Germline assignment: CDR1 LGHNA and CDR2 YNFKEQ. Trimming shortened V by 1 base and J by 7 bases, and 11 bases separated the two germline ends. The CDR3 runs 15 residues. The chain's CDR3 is CASSQGNAGANVLTF. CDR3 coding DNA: TGTGCCAGCAGCCAAGGTAACGCGGGAGCCAACGTCCTGACTTTC.

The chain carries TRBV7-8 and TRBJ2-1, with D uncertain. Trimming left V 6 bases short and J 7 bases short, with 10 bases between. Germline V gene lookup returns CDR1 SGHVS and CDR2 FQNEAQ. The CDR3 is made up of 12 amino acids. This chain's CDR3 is CASSPNLNEQFF. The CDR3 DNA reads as TGTGCCAGCAGTCCAAACTTAAATGAGCAGTTCTTC.

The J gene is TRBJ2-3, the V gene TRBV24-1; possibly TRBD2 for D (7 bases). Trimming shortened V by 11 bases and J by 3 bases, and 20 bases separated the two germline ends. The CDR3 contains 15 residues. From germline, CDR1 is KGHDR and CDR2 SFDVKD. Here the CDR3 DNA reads TGTGCCATCAACTCAGGGGAGGGCCGGACAGATACGCAGTATTTT. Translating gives CAINSGEGRTDTQYF.

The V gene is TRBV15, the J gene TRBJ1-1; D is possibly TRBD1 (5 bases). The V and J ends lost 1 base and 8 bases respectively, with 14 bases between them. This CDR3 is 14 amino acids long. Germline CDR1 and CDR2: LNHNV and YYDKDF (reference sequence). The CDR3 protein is CATSRGGFGREAFF. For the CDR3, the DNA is TGTGCCACCAGCAGAGGGGGGTTTGGGAGGGAAGCTTTCTTT.

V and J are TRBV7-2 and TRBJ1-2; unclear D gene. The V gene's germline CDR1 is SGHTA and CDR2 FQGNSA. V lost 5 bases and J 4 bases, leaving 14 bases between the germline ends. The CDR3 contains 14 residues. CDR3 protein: CASSPEAYPYGYTF. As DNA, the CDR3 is TGTGCCAGCAGCCCCGAGGCCTACCCCTATGGCTACACCTTC.

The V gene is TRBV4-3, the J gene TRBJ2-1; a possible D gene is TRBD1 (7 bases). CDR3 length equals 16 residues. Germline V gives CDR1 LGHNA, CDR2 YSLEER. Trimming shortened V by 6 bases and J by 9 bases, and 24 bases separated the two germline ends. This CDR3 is CASSEVLGGQGGEQFF. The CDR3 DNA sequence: TGCGCCAGCAGTGAGGTGCTAGGGGGGCAGGGGGGTGAGCAGTTCTTC.

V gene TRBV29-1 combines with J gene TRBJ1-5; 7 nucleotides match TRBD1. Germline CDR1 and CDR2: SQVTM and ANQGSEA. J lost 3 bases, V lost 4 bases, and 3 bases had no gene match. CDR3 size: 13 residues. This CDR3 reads CSVGQGYNQPQHF. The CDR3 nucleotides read TGCAGCGTTGGACAGGGCTACAATCAGCCCCAGCATTTT.

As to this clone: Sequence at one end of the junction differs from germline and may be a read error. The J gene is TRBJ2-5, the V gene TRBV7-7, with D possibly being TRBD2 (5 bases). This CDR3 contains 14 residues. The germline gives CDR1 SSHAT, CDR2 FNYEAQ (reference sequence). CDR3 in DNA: TGTGCTAGCAGCGCACTCGGCGGGCGGGAGACCCAGTACTTC. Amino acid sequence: CASSALGGRETQYF.

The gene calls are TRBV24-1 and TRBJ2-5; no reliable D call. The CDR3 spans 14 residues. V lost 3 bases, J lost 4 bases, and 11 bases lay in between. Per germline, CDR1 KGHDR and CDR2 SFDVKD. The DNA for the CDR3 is TGTGCCACCAGTGATCCGCGGCCCCGAGAGACCCAGTACTTC. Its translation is CATSDPRPRETQYF.

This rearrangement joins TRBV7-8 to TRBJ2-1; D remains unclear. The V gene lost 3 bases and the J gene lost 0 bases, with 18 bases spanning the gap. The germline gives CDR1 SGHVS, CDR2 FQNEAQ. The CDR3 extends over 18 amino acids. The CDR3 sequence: CASSFRSPSSLSYNEQFF. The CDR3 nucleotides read TGTGCCAGCAGCTTCCGGAGCCCTTCCTCCCTCTCCTACAATGAGCAGTTCTTC. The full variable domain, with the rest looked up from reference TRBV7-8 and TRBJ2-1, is GAGVSQSPRYKVAKRGQDVALRCDPISGHVSLFWYQQALGQGPEFLTYFQNEAQLDKSGLPSDRFFAERPEGSVSTLKIQRTQQEDSAVYLCASSFRSPSSLSYNEQFFGPGTRLTVL.

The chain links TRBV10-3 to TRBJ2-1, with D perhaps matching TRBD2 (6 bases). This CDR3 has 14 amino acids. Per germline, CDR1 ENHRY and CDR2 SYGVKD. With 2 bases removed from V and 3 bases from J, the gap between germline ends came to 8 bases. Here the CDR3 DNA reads TGTGCCATCAGTGAGACTAGCAGCTACAATGAGCAGTTCTTC. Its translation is CAISETSSYNEQFF.

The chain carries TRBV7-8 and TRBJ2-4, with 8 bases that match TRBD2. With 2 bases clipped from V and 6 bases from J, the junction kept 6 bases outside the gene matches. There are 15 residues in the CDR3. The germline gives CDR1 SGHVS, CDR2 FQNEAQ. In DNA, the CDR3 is TGTGCCAGCAGCTTATATCGGGAGGGGGTAAACATTCAGTACTTC. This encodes CASSLYREGVNIQYF.

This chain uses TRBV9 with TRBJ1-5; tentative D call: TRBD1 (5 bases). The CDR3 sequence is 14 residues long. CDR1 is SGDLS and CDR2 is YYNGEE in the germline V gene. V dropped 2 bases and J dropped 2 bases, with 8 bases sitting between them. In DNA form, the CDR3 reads TGTGCCAGCAGCGTGCAGGGTGGCAATCAGCCCCAGCATTTT. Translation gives CASSVQGGNQPQHF.

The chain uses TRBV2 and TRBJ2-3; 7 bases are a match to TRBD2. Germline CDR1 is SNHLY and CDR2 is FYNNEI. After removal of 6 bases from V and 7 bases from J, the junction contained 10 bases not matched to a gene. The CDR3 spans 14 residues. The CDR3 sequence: CASSQEGSGYTQYF. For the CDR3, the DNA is TGTGCCAGCAGCCAGGAGGGTAGCGGGTATACGCAGTATTTT.